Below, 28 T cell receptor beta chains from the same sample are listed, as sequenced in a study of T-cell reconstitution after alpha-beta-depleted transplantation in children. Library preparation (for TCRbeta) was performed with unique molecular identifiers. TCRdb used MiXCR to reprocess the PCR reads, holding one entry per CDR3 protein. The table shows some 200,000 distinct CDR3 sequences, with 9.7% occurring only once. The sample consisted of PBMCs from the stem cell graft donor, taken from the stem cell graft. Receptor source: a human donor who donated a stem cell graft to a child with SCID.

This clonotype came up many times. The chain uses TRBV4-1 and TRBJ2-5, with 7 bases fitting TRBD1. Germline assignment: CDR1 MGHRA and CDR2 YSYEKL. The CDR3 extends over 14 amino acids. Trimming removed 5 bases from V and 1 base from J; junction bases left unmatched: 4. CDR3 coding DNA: TGCGCCAGCAGCACACGGGACAGCCAAGAGACCCAGTACTTC. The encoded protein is CASSTRDSQETQYF.

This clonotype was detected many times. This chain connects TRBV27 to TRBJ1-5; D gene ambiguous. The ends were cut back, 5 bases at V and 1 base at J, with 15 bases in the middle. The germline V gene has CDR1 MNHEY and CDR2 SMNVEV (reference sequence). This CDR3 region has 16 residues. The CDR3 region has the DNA TGTGCCAGCAGTCGATCCGGCGGCGGGAGCAATCAGCCCCAGCATTTT. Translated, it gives CASSRSGGGSNQPQHF.

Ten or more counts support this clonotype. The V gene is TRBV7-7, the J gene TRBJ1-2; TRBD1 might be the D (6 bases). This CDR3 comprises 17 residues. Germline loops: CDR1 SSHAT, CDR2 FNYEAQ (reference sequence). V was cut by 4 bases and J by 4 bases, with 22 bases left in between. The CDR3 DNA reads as TGTGCCAGCAGCTACACACGGGGGACAAAAAATTTCTATGGCTACACCTTC. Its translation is CASSYTRGTKNFYGYTF.

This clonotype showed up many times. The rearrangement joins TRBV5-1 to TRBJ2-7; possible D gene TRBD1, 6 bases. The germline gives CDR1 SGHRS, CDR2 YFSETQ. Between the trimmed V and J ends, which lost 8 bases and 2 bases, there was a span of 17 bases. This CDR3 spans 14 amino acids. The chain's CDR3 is CASSSGTPTYEQYF. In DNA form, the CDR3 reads TGCGCCAGTTCGTCCGGGACACCTACCTACGAGCAGTACTTC.

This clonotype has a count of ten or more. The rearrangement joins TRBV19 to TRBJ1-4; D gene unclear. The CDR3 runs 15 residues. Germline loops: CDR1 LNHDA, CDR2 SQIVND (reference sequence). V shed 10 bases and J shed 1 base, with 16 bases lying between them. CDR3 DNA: TGTGCCACTAACCCTCGGGCCCTAACTAATGAAAAACTGTTTTTT. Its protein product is CATNPRALTNEKLFF.

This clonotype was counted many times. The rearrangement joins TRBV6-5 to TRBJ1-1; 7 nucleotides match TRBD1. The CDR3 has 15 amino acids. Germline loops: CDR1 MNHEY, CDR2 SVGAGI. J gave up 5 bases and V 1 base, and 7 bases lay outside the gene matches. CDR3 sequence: CASSYLGGTETEAFF. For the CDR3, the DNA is TGTGCCAGCAGTTACTTGGGAGGGACAGAAACTGAAGCTTTCTTT.

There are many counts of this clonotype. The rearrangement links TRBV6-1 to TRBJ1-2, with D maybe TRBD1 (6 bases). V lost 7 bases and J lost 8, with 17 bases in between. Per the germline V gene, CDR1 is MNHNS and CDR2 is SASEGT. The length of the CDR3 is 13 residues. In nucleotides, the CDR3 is TGTGCCAGCACCGATAACAGGGTTGGGGGCTACACCTTC. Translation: CASTDNRVGGYTF.

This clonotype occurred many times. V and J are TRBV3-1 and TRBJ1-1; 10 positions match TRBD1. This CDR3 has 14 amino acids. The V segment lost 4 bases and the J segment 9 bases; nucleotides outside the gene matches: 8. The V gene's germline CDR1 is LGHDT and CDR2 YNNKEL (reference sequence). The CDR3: CASSLGTGDSQAFF. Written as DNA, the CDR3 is TGTGCCAGCAGCCTCGGGACAGGGGATAGTCAAGCTTTCTTT.

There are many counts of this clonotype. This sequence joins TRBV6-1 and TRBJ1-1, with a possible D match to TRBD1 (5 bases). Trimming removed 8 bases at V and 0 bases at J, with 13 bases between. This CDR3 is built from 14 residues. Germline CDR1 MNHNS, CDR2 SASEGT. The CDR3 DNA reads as TGTGCCAGCGAGGGAGGGGTATTGAACACTGAAGCTTTCTTT. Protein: CASEGGVLNTEAFF.

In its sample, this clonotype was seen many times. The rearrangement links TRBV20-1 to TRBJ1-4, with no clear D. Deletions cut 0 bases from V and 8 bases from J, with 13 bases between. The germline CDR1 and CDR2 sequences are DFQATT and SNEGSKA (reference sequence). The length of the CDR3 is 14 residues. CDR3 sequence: CSARDLLAPEKLFF. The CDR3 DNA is TGCAGTGCTAGAGATCTCTTGGCCCCCGAAAAACTGTTTTTT.

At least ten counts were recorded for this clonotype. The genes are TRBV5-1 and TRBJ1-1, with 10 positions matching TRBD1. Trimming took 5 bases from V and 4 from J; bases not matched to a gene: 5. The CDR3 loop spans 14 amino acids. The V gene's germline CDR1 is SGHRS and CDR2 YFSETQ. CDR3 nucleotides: TGCGCCAGCAGGCGGGGACAGGGGCCCACTGAAGCTTTCTTT. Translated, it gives CASRRGQGPTEAFF.

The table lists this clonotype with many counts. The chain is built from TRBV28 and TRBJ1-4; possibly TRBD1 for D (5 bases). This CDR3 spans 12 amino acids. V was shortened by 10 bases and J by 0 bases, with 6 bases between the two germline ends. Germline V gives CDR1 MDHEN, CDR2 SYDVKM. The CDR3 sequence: CATTATNEKLFF. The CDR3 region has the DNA TGTGCCACGACAGCAACTAATGAAAAACTGTTTTTT. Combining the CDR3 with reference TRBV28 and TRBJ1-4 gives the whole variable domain DVKVTQSSRYLVKRTGEKVFLECVQDMDHENMFWYRQDPGLGLRLIYFSYDVKMKEKGDIPEGYSVSREKKERFSLILESASTNQTSMYLCATTATNEKLFFGSGTQLSVL.

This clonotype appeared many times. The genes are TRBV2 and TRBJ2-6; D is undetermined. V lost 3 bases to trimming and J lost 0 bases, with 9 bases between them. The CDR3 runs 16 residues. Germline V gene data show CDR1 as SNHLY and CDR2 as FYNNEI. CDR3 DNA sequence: TGTGCCAGCAGTGATCAGGCGCGCTCTGGGGCCAACGTCCTGACTTTC. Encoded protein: CASSDQARSGANVLTF. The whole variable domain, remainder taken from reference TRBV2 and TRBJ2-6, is EPEVTQTPSHQVTQMGQEVILRCVPISNHLYFYWYRQILGQKVEFLVSFYNNEISEKSEIFDDQFSVERPDGSNFTLKIRSTKLEDSAMYFCASSDQARSGANVLTFGAGSRLTVL.

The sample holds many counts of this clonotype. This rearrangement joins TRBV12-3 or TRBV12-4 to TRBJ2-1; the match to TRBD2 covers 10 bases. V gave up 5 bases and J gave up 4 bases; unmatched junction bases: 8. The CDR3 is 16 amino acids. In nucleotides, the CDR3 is TGTGCCAGCAGTCCTACGAGCGGGGGGGCGTACAATGAGCAGTTCTTC. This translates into CASSPTSGGAYNEQFF.

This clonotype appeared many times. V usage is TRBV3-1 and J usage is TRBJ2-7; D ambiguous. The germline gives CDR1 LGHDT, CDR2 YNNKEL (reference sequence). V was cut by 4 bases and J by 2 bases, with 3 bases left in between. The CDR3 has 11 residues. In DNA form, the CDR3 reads TGTGCCAGCAGCCGAGCCTACGAGCAGTACTTC. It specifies CASSRAYEQYF.

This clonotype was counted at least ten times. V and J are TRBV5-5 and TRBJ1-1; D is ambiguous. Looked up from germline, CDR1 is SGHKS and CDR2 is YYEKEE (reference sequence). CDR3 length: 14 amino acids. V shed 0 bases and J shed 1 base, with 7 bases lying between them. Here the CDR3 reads CASSLDPWNTEAFF. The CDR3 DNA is TGTGCCAGCAGCTTGGACCCCTGGAACACTGAAGCTTTCTTT.

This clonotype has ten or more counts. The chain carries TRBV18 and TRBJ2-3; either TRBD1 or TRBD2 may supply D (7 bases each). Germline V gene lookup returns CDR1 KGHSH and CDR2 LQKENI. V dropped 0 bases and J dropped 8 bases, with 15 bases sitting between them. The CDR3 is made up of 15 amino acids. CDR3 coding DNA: TGTGCCAGCTCACCACCGAGGGAGGGGGCGAGTACGCAGTATTTT. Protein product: CASSPPREGASTQYF.

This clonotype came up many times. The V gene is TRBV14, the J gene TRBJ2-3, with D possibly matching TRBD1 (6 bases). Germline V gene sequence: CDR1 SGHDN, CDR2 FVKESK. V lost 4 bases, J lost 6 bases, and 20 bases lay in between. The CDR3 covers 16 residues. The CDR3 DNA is TGTGCCAGCAGCCCCAACACAGGGACCCGGATGGATACGCAGTATTTT. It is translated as CASSPNTGTRMDTQYF. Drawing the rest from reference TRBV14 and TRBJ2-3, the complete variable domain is EAGVTQFPSHSVIEKGQTVTLRCDPISGHDNLYWYRRVMGKEIKFLLHFVKESKQDESGMPNNRFLAERTGGTYSTLKVQPAELEDSGVYFCASSPNTGTRMDTQYFGPGTRLTVL.

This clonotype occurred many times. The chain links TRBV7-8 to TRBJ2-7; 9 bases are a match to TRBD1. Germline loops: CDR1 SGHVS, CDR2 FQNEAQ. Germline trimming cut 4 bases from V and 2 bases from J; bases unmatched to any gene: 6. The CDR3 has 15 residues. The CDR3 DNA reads TGTGCCAGCAGCTCCGCCGGGACAGGGACCTACGAGCAGTACTTC. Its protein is CASSSAGTGTYEQYF.

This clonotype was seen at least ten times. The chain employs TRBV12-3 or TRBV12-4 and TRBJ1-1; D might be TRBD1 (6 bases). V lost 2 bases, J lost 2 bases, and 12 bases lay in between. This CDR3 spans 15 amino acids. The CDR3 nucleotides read TGTGCCAGCAGTTTATCGCTGGGGGCTAACACTGAAGCTTTCTTT. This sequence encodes CASSLSLGANTEAFF.

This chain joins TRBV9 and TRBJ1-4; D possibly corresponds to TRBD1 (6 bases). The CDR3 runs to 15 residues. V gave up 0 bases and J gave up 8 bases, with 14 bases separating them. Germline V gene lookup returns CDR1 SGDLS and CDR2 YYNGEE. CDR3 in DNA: TGTGCCAGCAGCGTAGATGGGACATCGCCCGAAAAACTGTTTTTT. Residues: CASSVDGTSPEKLFF.

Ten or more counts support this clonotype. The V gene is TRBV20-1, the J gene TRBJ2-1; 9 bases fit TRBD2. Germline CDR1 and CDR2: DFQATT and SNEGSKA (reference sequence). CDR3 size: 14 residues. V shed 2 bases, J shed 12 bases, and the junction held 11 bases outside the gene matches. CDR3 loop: CSARLSGGTGAQFF. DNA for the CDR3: TGCAGTGCTAGACTTAGCGGGGGTACGGGGGCGCAGTTCTTC.

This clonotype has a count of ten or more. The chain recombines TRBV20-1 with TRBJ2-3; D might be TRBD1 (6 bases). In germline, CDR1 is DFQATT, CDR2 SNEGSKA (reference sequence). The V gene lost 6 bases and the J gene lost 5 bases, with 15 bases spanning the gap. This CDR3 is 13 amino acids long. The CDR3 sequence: CSAPPEGVDTQYF. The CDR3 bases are TGCAGTGCCCCCCCTGAGGGGGTAGATACGCAGTATTTT.

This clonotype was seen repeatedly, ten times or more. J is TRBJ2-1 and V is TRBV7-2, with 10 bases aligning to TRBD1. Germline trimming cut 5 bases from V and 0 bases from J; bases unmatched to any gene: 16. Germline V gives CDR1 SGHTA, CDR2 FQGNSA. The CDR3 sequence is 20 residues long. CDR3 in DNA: TGTGCCAGCAGCCCCGGGACAGGGGAAACATTCACGAGCTCCTACAATGAGCAGTTCTTC. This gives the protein CASSPGTGETFTSSYNEQFF. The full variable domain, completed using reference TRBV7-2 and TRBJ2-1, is GAGVSQSPSNKVTEKGKDVELRCDPISGHTALYWYRQSLGQGLEFLIYFQGNSAPDKSGLPSDRFSAERTGGSVSTLTIQRTQQEDSAVYLCASSPGTGETFTSSYNEQFFGPGTRLTVL.

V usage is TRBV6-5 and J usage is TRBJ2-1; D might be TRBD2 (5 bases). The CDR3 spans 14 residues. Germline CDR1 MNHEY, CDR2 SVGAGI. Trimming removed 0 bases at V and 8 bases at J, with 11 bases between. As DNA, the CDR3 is TGTGCCAGCAGTTACTCCCGGGGTCGGCATGAGCAGTTCTTC. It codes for CASSYSRGRHEQFF.

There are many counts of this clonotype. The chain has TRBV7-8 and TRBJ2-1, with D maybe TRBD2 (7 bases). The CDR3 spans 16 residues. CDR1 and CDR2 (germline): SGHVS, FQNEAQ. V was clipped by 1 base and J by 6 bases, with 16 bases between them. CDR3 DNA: TGTGCCAGCAGCTTAGTGGCGGGGGCTTCACCCAATGAGCAGTTCTTC. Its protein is CASSLVAGASPNEQFF.

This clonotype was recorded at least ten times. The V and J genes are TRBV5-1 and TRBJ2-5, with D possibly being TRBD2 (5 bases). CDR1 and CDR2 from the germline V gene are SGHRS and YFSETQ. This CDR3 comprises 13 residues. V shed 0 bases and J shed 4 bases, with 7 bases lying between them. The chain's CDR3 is CASSLGLAETQYF. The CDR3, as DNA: TGCGCCAGCAGCTTGGGGCTAGCAGAGACCCAGTACTTC.

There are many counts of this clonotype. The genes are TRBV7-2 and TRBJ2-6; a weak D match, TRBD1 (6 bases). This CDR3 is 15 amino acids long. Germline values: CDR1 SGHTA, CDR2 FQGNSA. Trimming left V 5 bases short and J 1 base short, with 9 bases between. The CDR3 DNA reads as TGTGCCAGCAGCACAGGGCGGTCTGGGGCCAACGTCCTGACTTTC. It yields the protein CASSTGRSGANVLTF.